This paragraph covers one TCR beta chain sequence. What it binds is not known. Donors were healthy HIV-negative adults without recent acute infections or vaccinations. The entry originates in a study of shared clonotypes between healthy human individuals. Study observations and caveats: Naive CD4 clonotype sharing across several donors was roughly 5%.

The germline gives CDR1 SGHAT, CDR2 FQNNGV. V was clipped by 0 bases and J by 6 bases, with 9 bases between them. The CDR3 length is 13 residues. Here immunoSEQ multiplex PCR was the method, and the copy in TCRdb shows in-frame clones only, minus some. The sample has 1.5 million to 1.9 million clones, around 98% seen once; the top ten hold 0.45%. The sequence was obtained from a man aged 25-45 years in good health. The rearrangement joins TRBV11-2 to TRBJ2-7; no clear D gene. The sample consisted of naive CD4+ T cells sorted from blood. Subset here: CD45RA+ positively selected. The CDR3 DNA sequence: TGTGCCAGCAGCTTAGATCCTGGGTTCGAGCAGTACTTC. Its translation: CASSLDPGFEQYF.